Detailed here is one T cell receptor (beta chain). The source of the sample is a study of blood T cell repertoires in COVID-19. Study-level information: The analysed material was cDNA or gDNA that came from T cells, B-cell-depleted T cells, or PBMCs.

Sequencing was performed with immunoSEQ multiplex PCR; in TCRdb, only in-frame clones are kept and a portion is missing. The sample lists 120,000 or so clones, more than 75% occurring once. Sequenced input: peripheral blood. The sequence derives from a woman in her seventies with acute or convalescent COVID-19.

The CDR3 nucleotides read TGCGCCAGCAGCTTGGAGAGTAATGAGCAGTTCTTC. The encoded protein is CASSLESNEQFF. The chain is built from TRBV5-1 and TRBJ2-1; D call uncertain. This CDR3 contains 12 residues. Germline CDR1 reads SGHRS; CDR2 reads YFSETQ. Between the trimmed V and J ends, which lost 0 bases and 7 bases, there was a span of 5 bases.